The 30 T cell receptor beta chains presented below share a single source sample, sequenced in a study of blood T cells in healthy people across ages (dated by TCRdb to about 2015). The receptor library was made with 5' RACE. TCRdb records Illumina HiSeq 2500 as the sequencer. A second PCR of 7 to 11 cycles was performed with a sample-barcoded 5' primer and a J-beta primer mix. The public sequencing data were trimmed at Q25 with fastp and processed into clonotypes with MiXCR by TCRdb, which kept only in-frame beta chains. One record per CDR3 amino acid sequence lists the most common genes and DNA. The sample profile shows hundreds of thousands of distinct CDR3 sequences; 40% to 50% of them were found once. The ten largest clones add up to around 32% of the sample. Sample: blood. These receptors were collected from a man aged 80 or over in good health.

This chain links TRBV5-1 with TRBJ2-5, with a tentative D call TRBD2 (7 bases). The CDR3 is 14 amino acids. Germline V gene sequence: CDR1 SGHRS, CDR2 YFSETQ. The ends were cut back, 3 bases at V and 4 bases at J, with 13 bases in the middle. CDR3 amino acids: CASSSIGGRETQYF. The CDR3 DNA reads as TGCGCCAGCAGCTCGATCGGGGGGCGAGAGACCCAGTACTTC.

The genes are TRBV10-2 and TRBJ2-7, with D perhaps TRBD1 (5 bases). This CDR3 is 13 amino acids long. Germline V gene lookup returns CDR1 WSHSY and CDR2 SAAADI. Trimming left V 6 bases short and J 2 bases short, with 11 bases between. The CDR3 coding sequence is TGCGCCAGCAGGGAGACAGCTACCTACGAGCAGTACTTC. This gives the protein CASRETATYEQYF.

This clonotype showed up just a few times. The CDR3 coding sequence is TGTGCCAGCAGCTTAGGTGCAGGGTACACCGGGGAGCTGTTTTTT. It is translated as CASSLGAGYTGELFF. The rearrangement uses TRBV7-3 and TRBJ2-2, with a weak D call TRBD1 (5 bases). Trimming removed 2 bases at V and 3 bases at J, with 10 bases between. Germline V lookup: CDR1 SGHTA, CDR2 FQGTGA. There are 15 residues in the CDR3.

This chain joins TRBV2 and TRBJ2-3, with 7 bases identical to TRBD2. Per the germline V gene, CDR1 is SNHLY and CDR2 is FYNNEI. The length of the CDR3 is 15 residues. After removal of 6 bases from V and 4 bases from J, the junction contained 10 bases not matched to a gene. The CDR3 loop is CASSALGGSADTQYF. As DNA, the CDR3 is TGTGCCAGCAGCGCCTTGGGGGGGAGCGCAGATACGCAGTATTTT.

CDR3 amino acids: CASSPRTGRNQPQHF. The CDR3 nucleotides read TGTGCCAGCAGTCCCAGGACAGGACGGAATCAGCCCCAGCATTTT. The V call is TRBV12-3 or TRBV12-4, the J call TRBJ1-5; 7 bases agree with TRBD1. The J segment lost 4 bases and the V segment lost 5 bases, leaving 8 bases of the junction unmatched. This CDR3 has 15 residues.

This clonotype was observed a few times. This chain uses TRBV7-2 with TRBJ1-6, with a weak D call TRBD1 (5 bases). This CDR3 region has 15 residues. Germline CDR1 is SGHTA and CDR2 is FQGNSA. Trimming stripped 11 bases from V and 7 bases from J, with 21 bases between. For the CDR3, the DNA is TGTGCCGGACGAACGGGAGGGGCACACAATTCACCCCTCCACTTT. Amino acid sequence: CAGRTGGAHNSPLHF.

CDR3 loop: CASSAQGLSAGANVLTF. The CDR3 coding sequence is TGTGCCAGCAGTGCACAGGGTTTGTCGGCTGGGGCCAACGTCCTGACTTTC. The chain is built from TRBV6-4 and TRBJ2-6; perhaps TRBD1 as D (6 bases). This CDR3 has 17 residues. Looked up from germline, CDR1 is MRHNA and CDR2 is SNTAGT. V lost 4 bases and J 2 bases, leaving 15 bases between the germline ends.

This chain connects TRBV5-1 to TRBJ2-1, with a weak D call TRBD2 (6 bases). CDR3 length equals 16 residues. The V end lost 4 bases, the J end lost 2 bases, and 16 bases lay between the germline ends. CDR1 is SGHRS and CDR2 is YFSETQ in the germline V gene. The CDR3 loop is CASSPPSGGAYNEQFF. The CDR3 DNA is TGCGCCAGCAGCCCCCCCAGCGGAGGGGCCTACAATGAGCAGTTCTTC.

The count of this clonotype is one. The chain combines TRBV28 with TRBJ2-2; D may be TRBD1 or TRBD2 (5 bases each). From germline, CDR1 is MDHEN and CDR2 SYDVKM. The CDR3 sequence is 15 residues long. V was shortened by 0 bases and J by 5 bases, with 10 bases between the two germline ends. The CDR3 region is CASSLWGVVTGELFF. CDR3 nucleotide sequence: TGTGCCAGCAGTTTATGGGGGGTCGTAACCGGGGAGCTGTTTTTT.

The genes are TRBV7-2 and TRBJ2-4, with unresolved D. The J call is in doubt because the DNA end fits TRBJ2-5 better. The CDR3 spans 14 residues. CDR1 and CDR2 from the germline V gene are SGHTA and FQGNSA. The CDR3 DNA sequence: TGTGCCAGCAGCTTAGGAGACCCGCGCGAGACCCAGTACTTC. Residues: CASSLGDPRETQYF.

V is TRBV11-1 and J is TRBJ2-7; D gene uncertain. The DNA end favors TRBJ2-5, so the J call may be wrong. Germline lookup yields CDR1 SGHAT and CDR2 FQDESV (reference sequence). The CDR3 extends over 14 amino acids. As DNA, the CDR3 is TGTGCCAGCAGCTTAGGTTGGAACCAAGAGACCCAGTACTTC. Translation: CASSLGWNQETQYF.

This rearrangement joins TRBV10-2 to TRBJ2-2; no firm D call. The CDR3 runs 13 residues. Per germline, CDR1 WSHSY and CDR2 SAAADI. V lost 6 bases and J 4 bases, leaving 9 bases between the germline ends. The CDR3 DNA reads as TGCGCCAGCAGACTGACTTCCACCGGGGAGCTGTTTTTT. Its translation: CASRLTSTGELFF.

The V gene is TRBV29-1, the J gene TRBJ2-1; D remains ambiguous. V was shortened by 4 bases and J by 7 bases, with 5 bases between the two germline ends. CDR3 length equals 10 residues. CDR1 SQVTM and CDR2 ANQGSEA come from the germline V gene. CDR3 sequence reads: CSVVGNEQFF. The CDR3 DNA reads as TGCAGCGTTGTGGGTAATGAGCAGTTCTTC.

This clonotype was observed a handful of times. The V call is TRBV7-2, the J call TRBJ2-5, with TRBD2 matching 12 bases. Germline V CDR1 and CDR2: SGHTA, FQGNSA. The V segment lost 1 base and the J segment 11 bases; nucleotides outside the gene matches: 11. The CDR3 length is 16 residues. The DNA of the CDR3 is TGTGCCAGCAGCTTAGTGCGACTAGCGGGAGAAAATGAGCAGTACTTC. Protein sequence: CASSLVRLAGENEQYF.

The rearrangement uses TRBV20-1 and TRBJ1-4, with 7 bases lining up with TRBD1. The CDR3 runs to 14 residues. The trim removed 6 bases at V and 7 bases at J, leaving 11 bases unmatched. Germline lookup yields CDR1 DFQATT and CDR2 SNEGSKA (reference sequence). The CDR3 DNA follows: TGCAGTGCGCTAAAGGGGGCAGGGGTTGAAAAACTGTTTTTT. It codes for CSALKGAGVEKLFF.

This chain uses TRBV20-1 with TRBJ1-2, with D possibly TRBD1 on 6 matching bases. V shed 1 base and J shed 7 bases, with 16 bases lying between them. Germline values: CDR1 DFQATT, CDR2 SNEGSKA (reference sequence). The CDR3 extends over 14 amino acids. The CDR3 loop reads CSARVEVDRRGYTF. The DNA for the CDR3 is TGCAGTGCTAGAGTCGAAGTAGACAGGCGTGGCTACACCTTC.

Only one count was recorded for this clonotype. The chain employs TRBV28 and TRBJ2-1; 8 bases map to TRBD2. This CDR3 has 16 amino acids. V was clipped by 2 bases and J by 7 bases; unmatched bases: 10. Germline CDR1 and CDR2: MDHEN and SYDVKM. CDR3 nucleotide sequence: TGTGCCAGCAGTTTAGGGTGGGCGGGAGGATTAAATGAGCAGTTCTTC. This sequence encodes CASSLGWAGGLNEQFF.

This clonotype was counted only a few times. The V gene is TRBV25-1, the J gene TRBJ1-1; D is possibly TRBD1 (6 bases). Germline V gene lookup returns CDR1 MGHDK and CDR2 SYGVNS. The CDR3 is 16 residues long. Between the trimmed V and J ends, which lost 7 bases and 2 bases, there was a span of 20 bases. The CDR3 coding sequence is TGTGCCAGCACCATAAAAGGGGGGGATGGAAACACTGAAGCTTTCTTT. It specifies CASTIKGGDGNTEAFF.

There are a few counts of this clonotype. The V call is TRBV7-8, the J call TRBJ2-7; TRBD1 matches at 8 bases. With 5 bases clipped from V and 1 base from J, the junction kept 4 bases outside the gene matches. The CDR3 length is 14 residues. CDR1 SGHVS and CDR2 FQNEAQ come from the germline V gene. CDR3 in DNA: TGTGCCAGCAGCAGACAGGGGCAGTCCTACGAGCAGTACTTC. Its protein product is CASSRQGQSYEQYF.

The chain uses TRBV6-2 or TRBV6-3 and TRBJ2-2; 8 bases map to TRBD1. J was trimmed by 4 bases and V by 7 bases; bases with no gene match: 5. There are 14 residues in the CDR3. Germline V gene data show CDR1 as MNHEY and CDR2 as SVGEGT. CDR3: CASTTGVGTGELFF. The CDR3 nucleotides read TGTGCCAGCACGACAGGGGTCGGCACCGGGGAGCTGTTTTTT.

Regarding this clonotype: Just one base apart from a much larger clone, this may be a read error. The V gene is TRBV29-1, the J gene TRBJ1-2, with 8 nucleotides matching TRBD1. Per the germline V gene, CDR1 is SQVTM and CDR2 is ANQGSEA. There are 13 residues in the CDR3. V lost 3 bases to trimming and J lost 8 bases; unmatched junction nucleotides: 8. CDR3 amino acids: CSVEPGTGRGYTF. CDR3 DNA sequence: TGCAGCGTTGAGCCTGGGACAGGACGCGGCTACACCTTC.

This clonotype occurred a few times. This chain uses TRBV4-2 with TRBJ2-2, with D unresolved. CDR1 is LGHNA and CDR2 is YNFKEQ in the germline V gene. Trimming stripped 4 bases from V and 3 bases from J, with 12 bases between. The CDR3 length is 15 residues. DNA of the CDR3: TGTGCCAGCAGCCCCCTGGGCGTGGACACCGGGGAGCTGTTTTTT. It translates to CASSPLGVDTGELFF.

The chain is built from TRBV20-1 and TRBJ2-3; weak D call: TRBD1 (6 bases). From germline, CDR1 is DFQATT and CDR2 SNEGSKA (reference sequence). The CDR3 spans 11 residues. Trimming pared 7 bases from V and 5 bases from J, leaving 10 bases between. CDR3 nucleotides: TGCAGTGAGGGGGTTAGAGATACGCAGTATTTT. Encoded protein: CSEGVRDTQYF.

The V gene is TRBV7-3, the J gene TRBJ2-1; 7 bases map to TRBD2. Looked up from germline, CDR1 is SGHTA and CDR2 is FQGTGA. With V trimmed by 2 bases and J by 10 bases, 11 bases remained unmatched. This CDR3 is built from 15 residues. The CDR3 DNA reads TGTGCCAGCAGCTTACTAGCGGAAGCTCGGTACGAGCAGTTCTTC. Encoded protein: CASSLLAEARYEQFF.

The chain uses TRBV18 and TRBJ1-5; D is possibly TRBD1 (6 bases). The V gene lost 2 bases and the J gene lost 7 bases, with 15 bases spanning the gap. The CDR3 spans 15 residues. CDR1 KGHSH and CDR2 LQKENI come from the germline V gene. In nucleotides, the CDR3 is TGTGCCAGCTCACCAGTCACCAGGGGAGAACAGCCCCAGCATTTT. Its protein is CASSPVTRGEQPQHF.

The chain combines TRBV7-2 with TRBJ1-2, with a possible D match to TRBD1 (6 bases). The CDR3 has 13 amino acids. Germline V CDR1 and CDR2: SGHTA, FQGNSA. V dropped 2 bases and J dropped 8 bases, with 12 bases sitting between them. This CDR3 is CASSLSWGQGYTF. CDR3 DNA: TGTGCCAGCAGCTTAAGTTGGGGGCAGGGCTACACCTTC.

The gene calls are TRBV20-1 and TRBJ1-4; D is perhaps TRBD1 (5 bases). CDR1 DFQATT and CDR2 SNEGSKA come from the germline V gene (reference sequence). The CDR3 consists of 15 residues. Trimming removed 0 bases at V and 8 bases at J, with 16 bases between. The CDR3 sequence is CSARDRDGVREKLFF. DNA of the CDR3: TGCAGTGCTAGAGATCGGGACGGCGTAAGGGAAAAACTGTTTTTT.

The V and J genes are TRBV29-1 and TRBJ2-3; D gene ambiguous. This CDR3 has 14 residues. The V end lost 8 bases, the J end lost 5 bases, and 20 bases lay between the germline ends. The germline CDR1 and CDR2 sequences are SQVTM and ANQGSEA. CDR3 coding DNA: TGCAGCTTGACGAGAGTACAGAGACGAGATACGCAGTATTTT. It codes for CSLTRVQRRDTQYF.

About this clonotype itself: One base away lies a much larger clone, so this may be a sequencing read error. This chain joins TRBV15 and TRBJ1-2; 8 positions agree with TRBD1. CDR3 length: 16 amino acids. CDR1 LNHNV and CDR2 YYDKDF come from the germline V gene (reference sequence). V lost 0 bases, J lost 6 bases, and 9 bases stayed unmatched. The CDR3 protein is CATSRDGLQGANGYTF. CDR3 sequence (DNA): TGTGCCACCAGCAGAGATGGGTTGCAGGGGGCTAATGGCTACACCTTC.

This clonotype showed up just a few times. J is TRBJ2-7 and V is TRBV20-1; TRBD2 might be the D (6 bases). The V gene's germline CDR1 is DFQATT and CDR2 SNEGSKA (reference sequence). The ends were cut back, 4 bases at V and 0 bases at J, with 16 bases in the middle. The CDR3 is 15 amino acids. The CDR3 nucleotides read TGCAGTGCTACCGATGGGAGGACCTACTCCTACGAGCAGTACTTC. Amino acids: CSATDGRTYSYEQYF.